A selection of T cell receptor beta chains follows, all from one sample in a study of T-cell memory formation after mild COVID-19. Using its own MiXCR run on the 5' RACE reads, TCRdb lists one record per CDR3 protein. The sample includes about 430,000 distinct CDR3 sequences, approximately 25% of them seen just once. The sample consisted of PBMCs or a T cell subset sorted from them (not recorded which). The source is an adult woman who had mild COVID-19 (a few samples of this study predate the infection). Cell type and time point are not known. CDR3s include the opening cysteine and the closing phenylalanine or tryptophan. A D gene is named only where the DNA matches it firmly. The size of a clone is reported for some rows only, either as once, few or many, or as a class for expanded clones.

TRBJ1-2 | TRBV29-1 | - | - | CSVEDYRVVYGYTF | TGCAGCGTTGAGGACTACAGGGTGGTCTATGGCTACACCTTC
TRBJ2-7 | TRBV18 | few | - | CASSSGSSSYEQYF | TGTGCCAGCTCAAGTGGGAGTTCGTCCTACGAGCAGTACTTC
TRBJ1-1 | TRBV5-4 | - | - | CASSFRGVSEAFF | TGTGCCAGCAGCTTTAGGGGGGTGTCTGAAGCTTTCTTT
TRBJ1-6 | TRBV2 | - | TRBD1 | CASGDRGNSPLHF | TGTGCCAGTGGGGACAGGGGAAATTCACCCCTCCACTTT
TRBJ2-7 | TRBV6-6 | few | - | CASSYSSPARGEQYF | TGTGCCAGCAGTTACTCCTCCCCGGCCCGTGGCGAGCAGTACTTC
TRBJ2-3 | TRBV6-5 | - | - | CASRAGTDTQYF | TGTGCCAGCAGAGCAGGGACAGATACGCAGTATTTT
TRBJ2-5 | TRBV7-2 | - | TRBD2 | CASSGTSGSNGETQYF | TGTGCCAGCAGCGGGACTAGCGGGAGTAATGGAGAGACCCAGTACTTC
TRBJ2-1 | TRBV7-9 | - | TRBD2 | CASSLGSGGVNEQFF | TGTGCCAGCAGCTTAGGTTCTGGGGGGGTCAATGAGCAGTTCTTC
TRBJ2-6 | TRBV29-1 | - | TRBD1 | CSVESRGHGANVLTF | TGCAGCGTTGAGAGCAGGGGGCACGGGGCCAACGTCCTGACTTTC
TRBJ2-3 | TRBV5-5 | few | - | CASSLGPYRFLTDTQYF | TGTGCCAGCAGCTTGGGTCCGTACCGGTTCCTCACAGATACGCAGTATTTT
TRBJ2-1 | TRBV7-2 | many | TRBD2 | CASSTGTSGRSEQFF | TGTGCCAGCAGCACCGGGACTAGCGGGAGATCTGAGCAGTTCTTC
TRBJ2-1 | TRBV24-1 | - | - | CATSDFHQLEGGEQFF | TGTGCCACCAGTGATTTTCATCAACTAGAGGGGGGTGAGCAGTTCTTC
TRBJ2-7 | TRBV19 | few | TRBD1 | CASSIQGARNEQYF | TGTGCCAGTAGTATTCAGGGGGCGAGAAACGAGCAGTACTTC
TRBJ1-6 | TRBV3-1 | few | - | CASSQPGRINSPLHF | TGTGCCAGCAGCCAGCCGGGACGGATCAATTCACCCCTCCACTTT
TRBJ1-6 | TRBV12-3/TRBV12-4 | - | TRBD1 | CASTSDDRGFYNSPLHF | TGTGCCAGCACCTCCGATGACAGGGGGTTCTATAATTCACCCCTCCACTTT
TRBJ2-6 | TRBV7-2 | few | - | CASSLVGSYSGANVLTF | TGTGCCAGCAGCTTAGTTGGCAGTTACTCTGGGGCCAACGTCCTGACTTTC
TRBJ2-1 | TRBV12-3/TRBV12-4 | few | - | CASSPPSDEQFF | TGTGCCAGCAGTCCTCCTAGCGATGAGCAGTTCTTC
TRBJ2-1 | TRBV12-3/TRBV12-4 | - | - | CASSLAPAYNEQFF | TGTGCCAGCAGTTTAGCCCCCGCTTACAATGAGCAGTTCTTC
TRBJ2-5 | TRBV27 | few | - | CASSIRGPQETQYF | TGTGCCAGCAGTATCCGGGGACCCCAAGAGACCCAGTACTTC
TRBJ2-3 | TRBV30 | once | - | CAWSVRSDTQYF | TGTGCCTGGAGTGTACGGTCAGATACGCAGTATTTT
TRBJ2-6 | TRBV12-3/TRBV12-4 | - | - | CASSLIRSGANVLTF | TGTGCCAGCAGCTTAATTCGCTCTGGGGCCAACGTCCTGACTTTC
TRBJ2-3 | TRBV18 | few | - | CASSSGVRTDTQYF | TGTGCCAGCTCATCGGGAGTCCGCACAGATACGCAGTATTTT
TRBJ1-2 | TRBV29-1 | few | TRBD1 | CSVLTGVLYGYTF | TGCAGCGTTCTTACAGGGGTCCTCTATGGCTACACCTTC